The present TCR beta chain was sequenced within a study of blood T cell repertoires in COVID-19. V gave up 6 bases and J gave up 5 bases; unmatched junction bases: 3. From germline, CDR1 is LNHDA and CDR2 SQIVND (reference sequence). CDR3 size: 13 residues. Authors' data handling: How many nucleated cells were present was estimated from reference gene primer amplification. Method: immunoSEQ multiplex PCR; TCRdb's copy keeps in-frame clones and lacks some. Clone size and the V and J calls come from that table; the DNA yielded D and trimming. Here the sample spans about 270,000 clones, 70% to 90% being singletons.

Sequenced input: PBMCs or T cells enriched from blood (not recorded which). The TCR originated in a woman in her 30s with acute COVID-19. The J gene is TRBJ2-1, the V gene TRBV19; 8 bases line up with TRBD1. The CDR3, as DNA: TGTGCCAGTAGCCGGGACAGGAACAATGAGCAGTTCTTC. Translation: CASSRDRNNEQFF.